One TCR beta chain is described in this entry. The record originates from a study of control samples from healthy donors and cancer patients. The method was immunoSEQ multiplex PCR; TCRdb's version includes in-frame clones alone and lacks a portion of them. The sample lists about 86,000 clones; approximately 93% were seen once. V lost 0 bases, J lost 4 bases, and 9 bases lay in between. The CDR3 sequence is 14 residues long. Germline-derived CDR1 and CDR2 are MGHRA and YSYEKL. The J gene is TRBJ1-2, the V gene TRBV4-1; possible D gene TRBD1, 6 bases. This receptor was taken from a woman in her twenties or thirties in good health. Sequences were obtained from blood. CDR3 region: CASSQEAGVYGYTF. CDR3 bases: TGCGCCAGCAGCCAAGAGGCAGGGGTCTATGGCTACACCTTC.